Listed below are T cell receptor beta chains from one sample, sequenced in a study of PD-L1 blockade in urothelial cancer. Using immunoSEQ multiplex PCR, the repertoire was profiled, and TCRdb retains in-frame clones only, with some absent. Of more than 40,000 clones in the sample, 75% to 90% were seen once. Sequences were derived from PBMCs, sampled around atezolizumab (anti-PD-L1) treatment. The receptors shown here come from a man aged 50-59 years with urothelial cancer. CDR3s include the opening cysteine and the closing phenylalanine or tryptophan. The D gene is left open where the match is weak. Part of the rows lack a size; the others show once, few, many or a class for expanded clones.

TRBJ1-6,TRBV6-1,.,.,TGTGCCAGCAGTGGTTCATCGGGGGGCGTCGGTTCACCCCTCCACTTT,CASSGSSGGVGSPLHF
TRBJ1-1,TRBV6-1,TRBD1,few,TGTGCCAGCACTTGGGCCGGGACAGGGAAGACTGAAGCTTTCTTT,CASTWAGTGKTEAFF
TRBJ1-5,TRBV5-1,.,few,TGCGCCAGCAGCCCCTCACAGGGAGAACAGCCCCAGCATTTT,CASSPSQGEQPQHF
TRBJ1-1,TRBV18,.,.,TGTGCCAGCTCACCTATCGGGAACACTGAAGCTTTCTTT,CASSPIGNTEAFF
TRBJ1-2,TRBV9,.,.,TGTGCCAGCAGCGCCTCAGGTGGGGGGGCCTATGGCTACACCTTC,CASSASGGGAYGYTF
TRBJ1-2,TRBV4-1,.,.,TGCGCCAGCAGCCATGGGGCGGTCTATGGCTACACCTTC,CASSHGAVYGYTF
TRBJ1-1,TRBV29-1,.,.,TGCAGCGTTGAAGAACGGGAGAACACTGAAGCTTTCTTT,CSVEERENTEAFF
TRBJ1-4,TRBV29-1,TRBD1,.,TGCAGCGTTGAGACAGGGGGATCTGGTGAAAAACTGTTTTTT,CSVETGGSGEKLFF
TRBJ2-5,TRBV6-1,TRBD1,.,TGTGCCAGCAGTATTGACAGGGGGCAAGAGACCCAGTACTTC,CASSIDRGQETQYF
TRBJ1-1,TRBV6-1,TRBD1,.,TGTGCCAGCAGTCGAAGGGAACAGGGGGGTACTGAAGCTTTCTTT,CASSRREQGGTEAFF
TRBJ1-1,TRBV28,TRBD1,.,TGTGCCAGCAGCGCTCCGACAGGGAGGAACACTGAAGCTTTCTTT,CASSAPTGRNTEAFF
TRBJ1-6,TRBV6-1,TRBD1,.,TGTGCCAGTGTCCGGGGGGACAGGGGGGTCTCACCCCTCCACTTT,CASVRGDRGVSPLHF
TRBJ1-1,TRBV9,TRBD1,.,TGTGCCAGCAGCGTGCAGACAGGGAGCACTGAAGCTTTCTTT,CASSVQTGSTEAFF
TRBJ2-1,TRBV6-6,.,.,TGTGCCAGCAGCCCTCTCGCCTCCGGGAATGAGCAGTTCTTC,CASSPLASGNEQFF
TRBJ1-1,TRBV7-3,.,.,TGTGCCAGCAGCGCCGACAGGCGGAACACTGAAGCTTTCTTT,CASSADRRNTEAFF
TRBJ2-5,TRBV6-5,TRBD2,.,TGTGCCAGCAGTAGGACTAGCGGCCCCCAAGAGACCCAGTACTTC,CASSRTSGPQETQYF
TRBJ1-3,TRBV19,.,.,TGTGCCAGTAGTATTCGTTGGGCGCAGGCCTCTGGAAACACCATATATTTT,CASSIRWAQASGNTIYF
TRBJ1-3,TRBV7-9,TRBD1,once,TGTGCCAGCAGCCGGACAGGGACTGGAAACACCATATATTTT,CASSRTGTGNTIYF
TRBJ2-1,TRBV7-2,.,once,TGTGCCAGCAGCTTAGTTTACAGGGACAATGAGCAGTTCTTC,CASSLVYRDNEQFF
TRBJ1-2,TRBV7-9,.,.,TGTGCCAGCAGCTTAGGCGAGAATGGCTACACCTTC,CASSLGENGYTF
TRBJ1-1,TRBV15,TRBD1,.,TGTGCCACCAGCAGAGACCAGGGGGCAGTCACTGAAGCTTTCTTT,CATSRDQGAVTEAFF
TRBJ1-3,TRBV13,.,.,TGTGCCAGCAGCCCAACAGGCCTATTCTCTGGAAACACCATATATTTT,CASSPTGLFSGNTIYF
TRBJ1-5,TRBV2,.,.,TGTGCCAGCAGTGAAGCTGGCAGGGCGCAGCCCCAGCATTTT,CASSEAGRAQPQHF
TRBJ1-5,TRBV28,.,.,TGTGCCAGCAGTTTACAGGGCCCGCTCAATCAGCCCCAGCATTTT,CASSLQGPLNQPQHF
TRBJ2-5,TRBV28,TRBD2,.,TGTGCCAGCAGTTTCAGCTCTAGCGGGCAAGAGACCCAGTACTTC,CASSFSSSGQETQYF
TRBJ1-5,TRBV9,TRBD1,.,TGTGCCAGCAGCGCCGGGGACAGTCAATATCAGCCCCAGCATTTT,CASSAGDSQYQPQHF
TRBJ2-5,TRBV29-1,.,.,TGCAGCGTTGAAGATCGAACCACGGAGTCGGGGTACCAAGAGACCCAGTACTTC,CSVEDRTTESGYQETQYF
TRBJ2-5,TRBV6-5,.,few,TGTGCCAGCAGTTCGGGCGTGGGGGGGACCCAGTACTTC,CASSSGVGGTQYF
TRBJ1-2,TRBV6-6,.,.,TGTGCCAGCAATCCAGGGCTAGCTAACTATGGCTACACCTTC,CASNPGLANYGYTF
TRBJ1-3,TRBV7-2,.,.,TGTGCCAGCAGCTTCGCGCGGAACTCTGGAAACACCATATATTTT,CASSFARNSGNTIYF